This T cell receptor (beta chain) was found in a study of early T cells in non-severe SARS-CoV-2 infection. Study-wide context: Sequencing of unsorted whole blood was done on bulk RNA, leaving chains unpaired. Study-level findings and limits: VDJdb matches were skewed toward anti-spike CD8 T cell responses.

This clonotype was picked up many times. Its specificity is not known. V lost 3 bases, J lost 3 bases, and 6 bases lay in between. Per the germline V gene, CDR1 is SGHVS and CDR2 is FQNEAQ. The CDR3 loop spans 12 amino acids. cDNA molecules, individually, were tagged with unique molecular identifiers. MiXCR was run by TCRdb on the 5' RACE reads, yielding one entry per CDR3 protein. This sample yields tens of thousands of distinct CDR3 sequences, of which about 4.4% are seen a single time; less than 20% belongs to the top ten. The sequence was collected from an adult who was a healthcare worker with PCR-confirmed SARS-CoV-2 infection or an uninfected control (not recorded which). V is TRBV7-8 and J is TRBJ2-7; D not certain. The sequencing input was whole blood. This CDR3 reads CASSFAGYEQYF. CDR3 DNA sequence: TGTGCCAGCAGCTTTGCTGGCTACGAGCAGTACTTC.